This T cell receptor (beta chain) appears in the sequencing data of a study of blood T cell repertoires in COVID-19. Background on the study: COVID-19 samples collected from the United States, Italy and Spain covered acute and convalescent phases. Sample material is recorded as cDNA or gDNA derived from T cells, B-cell-depleted T cells, or PBMCs.

Per germline, CDR1 SGHTA and CDR2 FQGNSA. The CDR3 length is 14 residues. Trimming removed 1 base from V and 8 bases from J; junction bases left unmatched: 4. In the original processing: Amplification of reference gene primers was used by the study to estimate nucleated cell counts. Profiled with immunoSEQ multiplex PCR; TCRdb holds only in-frame clones, not every one. For V, J and clone size, that table is used; D and trimming come from the DNA. The sample yields hundreds of thousands of clones, roughly 80% seen once. The chain has TRBV7-2 and TRBJ2-7; 11 nucleotides agree with TRBD2. The specimen sequenced was peripheral blood. The clonotype originates from a woman aged 40 to 49 with active or convalescent COVID-19. The CDR3 DNA reads as TGTGCCAGCAGCTTAGAACTAGCGGGGGTCCAGCAGTACTTC. Translation gives CASSLELAGVQQYF.